These 10 T cell receptor beta chains share one sample of origin, sequenced in a study of spatial heterogeneity in lung cancer. The study's findings and limits: Higher tumor mutation counts went along with higher counts of expanded intratumoral alpha and beta TCRs.

Time point indicated: sample taken at primary tumor resection. What these receptors recognize is not known. TCRdb re-derived calls from the 5' RACE reads in MiXCR, one entry per CDR3 protein. The table lists 1,500 to 1,800 distinct CDR3 sequences, about 10% of them singletons. The sample consisted of lung tumor tissue, taken at surgery. Receptors originate from a female donor with early-stage non-small cell lung cancer.

By share, this clonotype counts as medium-sized. The V gene is TRBV5-4, the J gene TRBJ2-3; TRBD1 aligns across 7 bases. Losses at the gene ends were 4 bases for V and 0 bases for J; bases not matched to a gene: 14. The CDR3 has 18 amino acids. CDR1 SGHNT and CDR2 YYREEE come from the germline V gene (reference sequence). CDR3 in amino acids: CASSPNRQGFDSTDTQYF. The CDR3 coding sequence is TGTGCCAGCAGCCCGAACCGACAGGGATTTGATAGCACAGATACGCAGTATTTT.

By frequency in the sample, this clonotype is large. The chain couples TRBV20-1 to TRBJ2-7; D uncertain. Germline lookup yields CDR1 DFQATT and CDR2 SNEGSKA (reference sequence). V was shortened by 4 bases and J by 7 bases, with 20 bases between the two germline ends. The CDR3 runs to 14 residues. CDR3 sequence (DNA): TGCAGTGCTAACGACAACTACGTTCTGAGGGAGCAGTACTTC. Its translation is CSANDNYVLREQYF.

By share, this clonotype ranks as medium-sized. J is TRBJ2-7 and V is TRBV11-2; D not resolved. Germline V gene data show CDR1 as SGHAT and CDR2 as FQNNGV. Trimming removed 4 bases at V and 6 bases at J, with 19 bases between. The CDR3 contains 15 residues. In nucleotides, the CDR3 is TGTGCCAGCAGCTCGGTGGGATGGGTTCCCTTCGAGCAGTACTTC. As protein: CASSSVGWVPFEQYF.

This chain links TRBV12-3 or TRBV12-4 with TRBJ2-3, with TRBD2 identical over 8 bases. CDR3 length equals 17 residues. V lost 1 base, J lost 2 bases, and 8 bases stayed unmatched. The chain's CDR3 is CASSLGPSGSPTDTQYF. The CDR3 bases are TGTGCCAGCAGTTTAGGCCCTAGCGGGTCCCCCACAGATACGCAGTATTTT.

In its sample, this clonotype ranks as medium-sized. This chain joins TRBV11-2 and TRBJ2-3; D ambiguous. There are 12 residues in the CDR3. V was shortened by 1 base and J by 8 bases, with 7 bases between the two germline ends. Germline V lookup: CDR1 SGHAT, CDR2 FQNNGV. CDR3 coding DNA: TGTGCCAGCAGCTTAGTACGCGGTACGCAGTATTTT. It translates to CASSLVRGTQYF.

By share of the sample, this clonotype is medium-sized. This sequence joins TRBV11-2 and TRBJ2-7; no clear D. There are 13 residues in the CDR3. Germline V gives CDR1 SGHAT, CDR2 FQNNGV. Trimming cost V 1 base and J 6 bases, with 10 bases left between them. CDR3 coding DNA: TGTGCCAGCAGCTTAGGTCTCTCTGGCGAGCAGTACTTC. Protein product: CASSLGLSGEQYF.

This clonotype is medium-sized. The chain employs TRBV12-3 or TRBV12-4 and TRBJ2-3; TRBD2 matches at 10 bases. There are 14 residues in the CDR3. Trimming took 6 bases from V and 2 from J; bases not matched to a gene: 2. This CDR3 reads CASRTSGVTDTQYF. The CDR3 coding sequence is TGTGCCAGCAGAACTAGCGGGGTCACAGATACGCAGTATTTT.

This clonotype is labeled large. The chain recombines TRBV4-3 with TRBJ2-2; unclear D gene. The length of the CDR3 is 17 residues. Germline lookup yields CDR1 LGHNA and CDR2 YSLEER. The V end was cut by 3 bases, the J end by 0 bases, with 14 bases between. The CDR3 region is CASSHLYKKTNTGELFF. CDR3 in DNA: TGCGCCAGCAGCCACCTCTACAAGAAGACGAACACCGGGGAGCTGTTTTTT.

This clonotype is classed as medium-sized. CDR3 sequence (DNA): TGTGCCAGCAGGACCGGGACTAGTAGTTCCTACGAGCAGTACTTC. Encoded protein: CASRTGTSSSYEQYF. V is TRBV27 and J is TRBJ2-7; the match to TRBD2 covers 8 bases. V lost 6 bases, J lost 1 base, and 8 bases stayed unmatched. CDR3 length: 15 residues. Germline loops: CDR1 MNHEY, CDR2 SMNVEV (reference sequence).

This clonotype was seen more than once but under ten times. The chain combines TRBV20-1 with TRBJ2-3, with TRBD2 matching 8 bases. CDR3 length equals 13 residues. In germline, CDR1 is DFQATT, CDR2 SNEGSKA (reference sequence). CDR3 DNA sequence: TGCAGCGACCTACTAGCGGACGGAGATACGCAGTATTTT. Translating gives CSDLLADGDTQYF.